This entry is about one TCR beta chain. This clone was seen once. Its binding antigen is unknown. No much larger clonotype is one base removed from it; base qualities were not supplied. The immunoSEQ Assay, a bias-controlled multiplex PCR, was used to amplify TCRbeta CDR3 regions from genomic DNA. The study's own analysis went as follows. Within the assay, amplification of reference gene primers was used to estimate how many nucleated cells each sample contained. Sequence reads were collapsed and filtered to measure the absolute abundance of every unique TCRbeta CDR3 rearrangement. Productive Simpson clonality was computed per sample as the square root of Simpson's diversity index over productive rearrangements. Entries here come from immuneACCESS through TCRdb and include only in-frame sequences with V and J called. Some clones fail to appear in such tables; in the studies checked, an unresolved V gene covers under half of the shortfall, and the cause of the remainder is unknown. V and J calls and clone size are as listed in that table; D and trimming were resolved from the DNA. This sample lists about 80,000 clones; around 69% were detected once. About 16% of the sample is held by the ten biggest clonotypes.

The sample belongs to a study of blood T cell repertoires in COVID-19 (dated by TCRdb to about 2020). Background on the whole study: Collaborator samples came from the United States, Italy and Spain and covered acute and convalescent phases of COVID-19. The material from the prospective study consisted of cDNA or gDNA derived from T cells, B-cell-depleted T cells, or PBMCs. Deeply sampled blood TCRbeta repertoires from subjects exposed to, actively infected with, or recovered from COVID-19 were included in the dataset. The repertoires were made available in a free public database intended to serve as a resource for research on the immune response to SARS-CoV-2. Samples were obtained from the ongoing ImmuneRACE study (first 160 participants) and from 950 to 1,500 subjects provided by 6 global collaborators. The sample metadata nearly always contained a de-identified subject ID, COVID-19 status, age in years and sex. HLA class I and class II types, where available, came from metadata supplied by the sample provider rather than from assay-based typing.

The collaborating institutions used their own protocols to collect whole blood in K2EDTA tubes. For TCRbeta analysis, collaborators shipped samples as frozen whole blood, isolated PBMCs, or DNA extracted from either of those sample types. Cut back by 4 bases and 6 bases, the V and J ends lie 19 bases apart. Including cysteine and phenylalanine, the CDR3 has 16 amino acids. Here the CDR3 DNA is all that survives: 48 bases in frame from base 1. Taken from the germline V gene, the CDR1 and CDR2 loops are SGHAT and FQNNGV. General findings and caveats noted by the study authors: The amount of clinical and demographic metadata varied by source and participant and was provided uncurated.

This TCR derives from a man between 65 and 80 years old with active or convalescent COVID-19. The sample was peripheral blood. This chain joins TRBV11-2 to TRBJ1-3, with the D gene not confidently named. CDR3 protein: CASSSTRRSPQNTIYF. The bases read TGTGCCAGCAGCTCGACCCGACGGAGCCCCCAAAACACCATATATTTT.